This entry lists 8 T cell receptor beta chains sequenced from one sample in a study of neurological immune-mediated disorders. MiXCR, applied by TCRdb to the 5' RACE reads, yields one record per CDR3 protein. Of more than 50,000 distinct CDR3 sequences in the sample, nearly 25% were seen once. Time point described: technical triplicate 2. Sequencing was carried out using PBMCs. The receptors shown here come from a man aged 55-75 years with HTLV-1-associated myelopathy (HAM/TSP).

This clonotype was observed at least ten times. V and J are TRBV5-1 and TRBJ2-1; 9 nucleotides align to TRBD2. The CDR3 consists of 15 residues. CDR1 is SGHRS, CDR2 YFSETQ, per germline. V lost 0 bases, J lost 4 bases, and 2 bases stayed unmatched. CDR3 DNA: TGCGCCAGCAGCTTGGCTAGCGGGGATTACAATGAGCAGTTCTTC. This translates into CASSLASGDYNEQFF.

This clonotype was seen more than once but under ten times. The genes are TRBV10-3 and TRBJ1-2; no clear D gene. This CDR3 spans 13 amino acids. Germline V CDR1 and CDR2: ENHRY, SYGVKD. Deletions cut 3 bases from V and 7 bases from J, with 12 bases between. The CDR3: CAISEGPSFGYTF. The CDR3 bases are TGTGCCATCAGTGAAGGCCCTTCATTTGGCTACACCTTC.

Ten or more counts support this clonotype. The chain has TRBV20-1 and TRBJ2-7; possible D gene TRBD2, 5 bases. This CDR3 region has 15 residues. Germline CDR1 and CDR2: DFQATT and SNEGSKA (reference sequence). The V end lost 6 bases, the J end lost 3 bases, and 21 bases lay between the germline ends. The CDR3 reads CSAPSGGSARYEQYF. CDR3 bases: TGCAGTGCGCCTTCGGGCGGGTCGGCCCGCTACGAGCAGTACTTC.

The sample holds many counts of this clonotype. This rearrangement joins TRBV12-3 or TRBV12-4 to TRBJ2-7; maybe TRBD1 (5 bases). The CDR3 runs 13 residues. Trimming removed 2 bases from V and 3 bases from J, with 8 bases in between. CDR3 amino acids: CASSLQGYYEQYF. Written as DNA, the CDR3 is TGTGCCAGCAGTTTACAGGGCTACTACGAGCAGTACTTC.

Concerning this clonotype itself: One end of the junction fails to match germline, which may point to a read error. V usage is TRBV5-1 and J usage is TRBJ2-7; D is uncertain. Germline V gene lookup returns CDR1 SGHRS and CDR2 YFSETQ. The CDR3 contains 14 residues. In DNA, the CDR3 is TGCTCCAGCAGCTTGGTCAGGTGGAGAGGCGAGCAGTACTTC. Amino acids: CSSSLVRWRGEQYF.

This clonotype came up many times. The chain employs TRBV6-7 and TRBJ2-7; 7 bases match TRBD2. TRBV6-7 is labeled an ORF, and its function is uncertain. This CDR3 comprises 14 residues. V was pared by 2 bases and J by 2 bases, with 3 bases of the junction left unmatched. CDR3 DNA: TGTGCCAGCAGTTACGGGAGGGGTACCTACGAGCAGTACTTC. Protein sequence: CASSYGRGTYEQYF.

There are many counts of this clonotype. The chain carries TRBV3-1 and TRBJ2-7, with D tentatively TRBD1 (6 bases). Trimming shortened V by 1 base and J by 7 bases, and 11 bases separated the two germline ends. Germline assignment: CDR1 LGHDT and CDR2 YNNKEL (reference sequence). This CDR3 has 13 amino acids. Here the CDR3 reads CASSQGTVREQYF. The CDR3 coding sequence is TGTGCCAGCAGCCAAGGGACAGTTCGGGAGCAGTACTTC.

This chain uses TRBV19 with TRBJ2-2; no firm D call. This CDR3 comprises 15 residues. Trimming shortened V by 1 base and J by 0 bases, and 6 bases separated the two germline ends. The germline CDR1 and CDR2 sequences are LNHDA and SQIVND (reference sequence). The CDR3 DNA sequence: TGTGCCAGTAGTATAGGTTTCGCGAACACCGGGGAGCTGTTTTTT. Its translation: CASSIGFANTGELFF.